This T cell receptor beta chain comes out of a study of T cell repertoires in cytomegalovirus infection. Study results and limitations: Clonotype analysis showed dominance of the ex vivo response by HLA-C-restricted CMV-specific TCR beta clonotypes.

The CDR3 totals 13 residues. Trimming removed 0 bases at V and 4 bases at J, with 7 bases between. Germline V gene sequence: CDR1 SGDLS, CDR2 YYNGEE. TCRdb re-called the reads with MiXCR, one entry per CDR3 protein. The sample records around 300,000 distinct CDR3 sequences, around a tenth being singletons. This clonotype was detected only a few times. What it binds is not known. This receptor was identified in a human donor in good health (CMV status not recorded). Some clones in this sample may be carry-over from other donors' samples. Sequencing used PBMCs. The chain links TRBV9 to TRBJ1-2; D gene unclear. The CDR3 nucleotides are TGTGCCAGCAGCGTAGGGGTCAGCTATGGCTACACCTTC. Protein sequence: CASSVGVSYGYTF.